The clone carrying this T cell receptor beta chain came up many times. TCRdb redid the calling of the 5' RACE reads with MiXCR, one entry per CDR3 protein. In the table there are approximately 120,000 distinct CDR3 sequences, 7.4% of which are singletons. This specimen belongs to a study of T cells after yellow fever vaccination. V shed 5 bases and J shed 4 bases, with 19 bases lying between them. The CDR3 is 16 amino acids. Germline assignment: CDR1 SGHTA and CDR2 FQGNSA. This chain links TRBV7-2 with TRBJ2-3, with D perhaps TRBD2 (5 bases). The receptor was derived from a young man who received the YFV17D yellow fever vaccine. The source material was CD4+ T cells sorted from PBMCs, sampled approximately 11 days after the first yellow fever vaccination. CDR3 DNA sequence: TGTGCCAGCAGCCCCGTCCGGGATTACGGACCAGATACGCAGTATTTT. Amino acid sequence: CASSPVRDYGPDTQYF.